The entry below describes one T cell receptor beta chain. The treatment denotes: preoperative locoregional IRX-2 cytokine immunotherapy. The V and J ends lost 1 base and 8 bases respectively, with 8 bases between them. CDR3 length: 12 amino acids. Germline assignment: CDR1 LNHNV and CDR2 YYDKDF (reference sequence). Assay: immunoSEQ multiplex PCR; the TCRdb copy retains only in-frame clones and omits some. Of about 29,000 clones in the sample, 90% were seen once. This entry comes from a study of preoperative IRX-2 immunotherapy in early breast cancer. The chain combines TRBV15 with TRBJ1-2; D not resolved. Sampling was performed from a patient treated with IRX-2 immunotherapy. The clonotype originates from a human donor with breast cancer. The CDR3 protein is CATSRAGGGYTF. Here the CDR3 DNA reads TGTGCCACCAGCAGAGCGGGTGGCGGCTACACCTTC.